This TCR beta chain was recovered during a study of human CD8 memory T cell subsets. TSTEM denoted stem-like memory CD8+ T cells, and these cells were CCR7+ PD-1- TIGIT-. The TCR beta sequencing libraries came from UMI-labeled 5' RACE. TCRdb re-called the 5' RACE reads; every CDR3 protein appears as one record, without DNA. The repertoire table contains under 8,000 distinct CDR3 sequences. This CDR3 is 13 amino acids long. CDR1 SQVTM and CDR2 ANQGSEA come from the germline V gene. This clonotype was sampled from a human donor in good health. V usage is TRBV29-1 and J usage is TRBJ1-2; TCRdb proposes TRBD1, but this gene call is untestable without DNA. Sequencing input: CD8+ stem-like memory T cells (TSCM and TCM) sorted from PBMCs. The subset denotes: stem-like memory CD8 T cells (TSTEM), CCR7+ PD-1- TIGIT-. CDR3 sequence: CSVRGDRGREDTF.